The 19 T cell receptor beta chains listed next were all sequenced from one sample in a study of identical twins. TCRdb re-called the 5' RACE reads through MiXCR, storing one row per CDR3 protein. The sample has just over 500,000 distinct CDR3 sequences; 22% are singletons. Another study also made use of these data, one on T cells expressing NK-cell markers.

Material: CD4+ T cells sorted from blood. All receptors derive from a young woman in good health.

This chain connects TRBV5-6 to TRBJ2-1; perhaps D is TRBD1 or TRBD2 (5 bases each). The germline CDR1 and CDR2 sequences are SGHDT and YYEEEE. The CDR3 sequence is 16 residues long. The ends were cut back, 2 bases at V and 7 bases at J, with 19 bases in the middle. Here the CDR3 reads CASSLGLRTGGNEQFF. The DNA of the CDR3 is TGTGCCAGCAGCTTAGGGTTGAGGACTGGGGGAAATGAGCAGTTCTTC. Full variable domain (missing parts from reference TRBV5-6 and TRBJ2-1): DAGVTQSPTHLIKTRGQQVTLRCSPKSGHDTVSWYQQALGQGPQFIFQYYEEEERQRGNFPDRFSGHQFPNYSSELNVNALLLGDSALYLCASSLGLRTGGNEQFFGPGTRLTVL.

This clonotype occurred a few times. Written as DNA, the CDR3 is TGCAGTGCTAGCCCCCTAGCGGGGGTTACAGATACGCAGTATTTT. Translation gives CSASPLAGVTDTQYF. This chain joins TRBV20-1 and TRBJ2-3, with 10 bases that match TRBD2. Per the germline V gene, CDR1 is DFQATT and CDR2 is SNEGSKA (reference sequence). V lost 3 bases and J lost 3; bases outside the gene matches: 6. This CDR3 has 15 amino acids.

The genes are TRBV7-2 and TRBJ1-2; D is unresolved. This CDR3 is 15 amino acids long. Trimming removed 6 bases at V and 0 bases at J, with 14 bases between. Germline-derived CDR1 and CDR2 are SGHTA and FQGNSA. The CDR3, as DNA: TGTGCCAGCAGGCTAGCGAACAAAGCTAACTATGGCTACACCTTC. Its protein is CASRLANKANYGYTF.

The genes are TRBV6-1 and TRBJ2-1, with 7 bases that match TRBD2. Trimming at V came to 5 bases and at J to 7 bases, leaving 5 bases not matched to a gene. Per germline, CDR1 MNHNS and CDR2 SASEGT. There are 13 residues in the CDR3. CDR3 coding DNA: TGTGCCAGCAGTCTCCGAGCGGGGAATGAGCAGTTCTTC. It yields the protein CASSLRAGNEQFF.

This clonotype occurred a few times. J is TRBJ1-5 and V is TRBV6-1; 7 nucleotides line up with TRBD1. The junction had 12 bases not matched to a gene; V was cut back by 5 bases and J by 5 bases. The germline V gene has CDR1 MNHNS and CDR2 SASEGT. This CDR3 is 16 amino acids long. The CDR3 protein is CASSKEPRQGHQPQHF. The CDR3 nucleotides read TGTGCCAGCAGTAAAGAACCAAGACAGGGACATCAGCCCCAGCATTTT.

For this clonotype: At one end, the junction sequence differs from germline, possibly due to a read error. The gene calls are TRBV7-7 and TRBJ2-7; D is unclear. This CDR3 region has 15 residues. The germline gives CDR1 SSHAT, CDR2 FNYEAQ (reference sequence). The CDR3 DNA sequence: TGTGCTAGCAGCTTGAACGCAGACTCTTCCTACGAGCAGTACTTC. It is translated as CASSLNADSSYEQYF.

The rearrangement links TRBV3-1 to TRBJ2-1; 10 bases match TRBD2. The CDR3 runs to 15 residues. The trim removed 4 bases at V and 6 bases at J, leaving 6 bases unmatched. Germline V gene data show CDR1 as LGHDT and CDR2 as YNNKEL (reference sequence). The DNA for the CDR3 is TGTGCCAGCAGCCTCCTGAGCGGGGGGGCCAATGAGCAGTTCTTC. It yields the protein CASSLLSGGANEQFF.

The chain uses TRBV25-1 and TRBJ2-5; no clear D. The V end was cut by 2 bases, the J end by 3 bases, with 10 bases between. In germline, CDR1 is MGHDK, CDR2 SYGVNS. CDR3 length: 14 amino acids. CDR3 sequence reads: CASSEQTWKETQYF. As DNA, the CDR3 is TGTGCCAGCAGTGAACAGACTTGGAAAGAGACCCAGTACTTC.

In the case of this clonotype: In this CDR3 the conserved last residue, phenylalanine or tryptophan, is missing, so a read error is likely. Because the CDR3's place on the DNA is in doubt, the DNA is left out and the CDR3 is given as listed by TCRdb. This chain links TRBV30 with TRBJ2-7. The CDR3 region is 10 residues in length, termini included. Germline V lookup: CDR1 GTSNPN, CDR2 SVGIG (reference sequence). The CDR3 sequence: CAWFSHYQDL.

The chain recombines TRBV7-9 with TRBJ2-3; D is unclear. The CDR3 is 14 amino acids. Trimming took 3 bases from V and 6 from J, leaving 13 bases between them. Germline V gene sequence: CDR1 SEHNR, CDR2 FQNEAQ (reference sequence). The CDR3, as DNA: TGTGCCAGCAGCTTTGGCGCGCCCGCGGATACGCAGTATTTT. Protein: CASSFGAPADTQYF.

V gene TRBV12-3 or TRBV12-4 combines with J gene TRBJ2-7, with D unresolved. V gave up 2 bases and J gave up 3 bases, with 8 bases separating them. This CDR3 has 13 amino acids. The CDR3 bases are TGTGCCAGCAGTTTATCTCGGGTCTACGAGCAGTACTTC. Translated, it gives CASSLSRVYEQYF.

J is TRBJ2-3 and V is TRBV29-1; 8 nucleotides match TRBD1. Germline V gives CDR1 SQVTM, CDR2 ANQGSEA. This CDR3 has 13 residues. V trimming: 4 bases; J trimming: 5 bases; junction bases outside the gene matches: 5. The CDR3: CSVADRGEDTQYF. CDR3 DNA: TGCAGCGTTGCCGACAGGGGCGAAGATACGCAGTATTTT.

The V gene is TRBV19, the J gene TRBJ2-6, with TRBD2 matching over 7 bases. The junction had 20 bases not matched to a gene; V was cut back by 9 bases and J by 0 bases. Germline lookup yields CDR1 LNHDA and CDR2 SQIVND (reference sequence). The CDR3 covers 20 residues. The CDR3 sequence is CASPYIGREGPTSGANVLTF. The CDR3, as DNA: TGTGCCAGCCCGTATATTGGGAGGGAAGGTCCCACCTCTGGGGCCAACGTCCTGACTTTC. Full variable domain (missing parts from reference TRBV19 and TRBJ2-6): DGGITQSPKYLFRKEGQNVTLSCEQNLNHDAMYWYRQDPGQGLRLIYYSQIVNDFQKGDIAEGYSVSREKKESFPLTVTSAQKNPTAFYLCASPYIGREGPTSGANVLTFGAGSRLTVL.

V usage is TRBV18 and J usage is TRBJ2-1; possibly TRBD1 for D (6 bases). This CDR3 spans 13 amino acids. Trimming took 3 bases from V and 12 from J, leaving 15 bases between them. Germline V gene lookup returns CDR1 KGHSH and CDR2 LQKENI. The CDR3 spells CASSPGDNRRQFF. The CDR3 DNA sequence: TGTGCCAGCTCACCTGGGGACAATCGGAGGCAGTTCTTC. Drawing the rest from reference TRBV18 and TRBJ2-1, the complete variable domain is NAGVMQNPRHLVRRRGQEARLRCSPMKGHSHVYWYRQLPEEGLKFMVYLQKENIIDESGMPKERFSAEFPKEGPSILRIQQVVRGDSAAYFCASSPGDNRRQFFGPGTRLTVL.

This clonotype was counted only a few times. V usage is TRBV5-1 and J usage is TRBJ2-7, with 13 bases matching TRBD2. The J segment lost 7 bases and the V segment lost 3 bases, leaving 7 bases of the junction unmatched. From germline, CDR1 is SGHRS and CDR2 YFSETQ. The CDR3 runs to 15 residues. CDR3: CASSSTSGGPREQYF. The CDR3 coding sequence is TGCGCCAGCAGCTCGACTAGCGGGGGGCCTAGGGAGCAGTACTTC.

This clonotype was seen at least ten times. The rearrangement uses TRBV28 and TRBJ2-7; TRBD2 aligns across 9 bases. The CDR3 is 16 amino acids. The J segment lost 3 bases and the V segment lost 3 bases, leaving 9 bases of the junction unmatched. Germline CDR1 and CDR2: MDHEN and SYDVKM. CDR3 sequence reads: CASSFPLNSGGYEQYF. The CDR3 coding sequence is TGTGCCAGCAGTTTCCCATTGAATAGCGGGGGCTACGAGCAGTACTTC.

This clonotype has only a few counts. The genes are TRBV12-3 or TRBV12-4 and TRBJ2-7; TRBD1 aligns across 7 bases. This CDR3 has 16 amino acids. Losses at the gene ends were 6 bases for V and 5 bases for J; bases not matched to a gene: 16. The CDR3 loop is CASSRQVQGTLNEQYF. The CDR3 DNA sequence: TGTGCCAGCAGCCGACAAGTACAGGGGACGCTGAACGAGCAGTACTTC.

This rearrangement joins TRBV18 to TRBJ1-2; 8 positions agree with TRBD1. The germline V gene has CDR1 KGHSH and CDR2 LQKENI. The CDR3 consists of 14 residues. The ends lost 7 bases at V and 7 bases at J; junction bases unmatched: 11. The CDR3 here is CASFLDRVDSGYTF. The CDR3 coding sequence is TGTGCCAGCTTCCTGGACAGGGTGGACTCTGGCTACACCTTC.

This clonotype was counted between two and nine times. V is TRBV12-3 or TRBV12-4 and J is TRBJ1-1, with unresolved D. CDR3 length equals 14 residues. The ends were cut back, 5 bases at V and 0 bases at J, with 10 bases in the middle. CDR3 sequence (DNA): TGTGCCAGCAGTGAGGGTCGGATGAACACTGAAGCTTTCTTT. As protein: CASSEGRMNTEAFF.